This paragraph reports one T cell receptor beta chain. Its antigen is unknown. These data come from a study of T cell repertoires in cytomegalovirus infection. Study-wide context: CMV epitopes used comprised recently identified HLA-C-restricted ones and well-studied HLA-B-restricted ones. Public signatures in TCR beta pointed to CMV infection and matching HLA type. Regarding the study as a whole: HLA-C-restricted CMV clonotypes gave the most frequent clonotype in two of eight donors.

MiXCR, applied by TCRdb to the reads, yields one record per CDR3 protein. The sample yields around 710,000 distinct CDR3 sequences, 25% to 30% seen once. The germline V gene encodes CDR1 LNHDA and CDR2 SQIVND (reference sequence). With 1 base clipped from V and 6 bases from J, the junction kept 6 bases outside the gene matches. The CDR3 loop spans 15 amino acids. This clonotype was sampled from a human donor in good health (CMV status not recorded). Some clones in this sample may be carry-over from other donors' samples. This chain joins TRBV19 and TRBJ2-3, with 8 positions matching TRBD1. Material: cultured CD8+ T cells from PBMCs, obtained from culture after CMV antigen stimulation. The CDR3 sequence is CASSIGDRPMDTQYF. The CDR3 DNA follows: TGTGCCAGTAGTATAGGGGACAGGCCTATGGATACGCAGTATTTT.